One and the same sample provided the 10 T cell receptor beta chains below, sequenced in a study of cytomegalovirus exposure and HLA in healthy donors. The PCR made use of 60 Vbeta and 13 Jbeta primers. The assay was immunoSEQ multiplex PCR, and TCRdb's table has in-frame clones only and misses some. The repertoire includes around 100,000 clones, more than 80% of them detected once, and about 3.7% sits in the top ten. Input material: PBMCs. The source is a man under 40 in good health and CMV-seronegative.

The chain carries TRBV19 and TRBJ1-1; D not resolved. This CDR3 is built from 14 residues. Germline CDR1 LNHDA, CDR2 SQIVND (reference sequence). V dropped 5 bases and J dropped 8 bases, with 18 bases sitting between them. Written as DNA, the CDR3 is TGTGCCAGTAGTCCCTCCGGGTTGGTCTCAGAAGCTTTCTTT. Translation gives CASSPSGLVSEAFF.

This rearrangement joins TRBV5-6 to TRBJ2-7; D not resolved. V lost 5 bases to trimming and J lost 5 bases, with 8 bases between them. This CDR3 has 11 amino acids. Looked up from germline, CDR1 is SGHDT and CDR2 is YYEEEE. The CDR3 loop reads CASSRRDEQYF. CDR3 bases: TGTGCCAGCAGTCGCCGAGACGAGCAGTACTTC. Variable domain in full (rest from reference TRBV5-6 and TRBJ2-7): DAGVTQSPTHLIKTRGQQVTLRCSPKSGHDTVSWYQQALGQGPQFIFQYYEEEERQRGNFPDRFSGHQFPNYSSELNVNALLLGDSALYLCASSRRDEQYFGPGTRLTVT.

This clone occurred a few times. The chain recombines TRBV5-6 with TRBJ2-7, with D maybe TRBD1 (5 bases). CDR1 is SGHDT, CDR2 YYEEEE, per germline. V shed 3 bases and J shed 0 bases, with 7 bases lying between them. The CDR3 extends over 13 amino acids. This CDR3 is CASSYRNSYEQYF. The CDR3 DNA reads as TGTGCCAGCAGCTACAGGAACTCCTACGAGCAGTACTTC.

The rearrangement uses TRBV15 and TRBJ2-3; D might be TRBD1 (6 bases). V dropped 0 bases and J dropped 10 bases, with 17 bases sitting between them. The germline V gene has CDR1 LNHNV and CDR2 YYDKDF (reference sequence). The CDR3 is made up of 15 amino acids. The CDR3 sequence: CATSREGAQGLAQYF. CDR3 bases: TGTGCCACCAGCAGAGAGGGGGCGCAGGGATTAGCGCAGTATTTT.

The chain links TRBV5-4 to TRBJ2-7, with D maybe TRBD1 (5 bases). Per germline, CDR1 SGHNT and CDR2 YYREEE (reference sequence). Trimming pared 4 bases from V and 2 bases from J, leaving 10 bases between. The CDR3 totals 13 residues. The DNA for the CDR3 is TGTGCCAGCAGCGGGCGACAGACCTACGAGCAGTACTTC. This translates into CASSGRQTYEQYF. The whole variable domain, remainder taken from reference TRBV5-4 and TRBJ2-7, is ETGVTQSPTHLIKTRGQQVTLRCSSQSGHNTVSWYQQALGQGPQFIFQYYREEENGRGNFPPRFSGLQFPNYSSELNVNALELDDSALYLCASSGRQTYEQYFGPGTRLTVT.

In its sample, this clone was seen once. J is TRBJ1-1 and V is TRBV11-2, with D perhaps TRBD1 (6 bases). This CDR3 is 17 amino acids long. CDR1 SGHAT and CDR2 FQNNGV come from the germline V gene. V shed 7 bases and J shed 3 bases, with 24 bases lying between them. CDR3 protein: CASTTDGGGRGYTEAFF. Written as DNA, the CDR3 is TGTGCCAGCACCACCGATGGGGGGGGGCGCGGGTACACTGAAGCTTTCTTT.

The sample holds one count of this clone. This chain links TRBV28 with TRBJ2-2; the match to TRBD1 covers 7 bases. The length of the CDR3 is 13 residues. Germline lookup yields CDR1 MDHEN and CDR2 SYDVKM. V was pared by 7 bases and J by 7 bases, with 6 bases of the junction left unmatched. In DNA, the CDR3 is TGTGCCAGCATCACAGGGGCTGTCGGGGAGCTGTTTTTT. It encodes CASITGAVGELFF. The full variable domain, in which reference TRBV28 and TRBJ2-2 provide the parts outside the CDR3, is DVKVTQSSRYLVKRTGEKVFLECVQDMDHENMFWYRQDPGLGLRLIYFSYDVKMKEKGDIPEGYSVSREKKERFSLILESASTNQTSMYLCASITGAVGELFFGEGSRLTVL.

The V and J genes are TRBV5-4 and TRBJ2-3; the match to TRBD2 covers 9 bases. V lost 4 bases to trimming and J lost 2 bases; unmatched junction nucleotides: 5. Germline V gives CDR1 SGHNT, CDR2 YYREEE (reference sequence). The CDR3 extends over 15 amino acids. CDR3 bases: TGTGCCAGCAGCCCGCGCGGGGGGGCCACAGATACGCAGTATTTT. It translates to CASSPRGGATDTQYF.

The J gene is TRBJ1-4, the V gene TRBV6-5; 9 nucleotides line up with TRBD1. Germline assignment: CDR1 MNHEY and CDR2 SVGAGI. The CDR3 is made up of 15 amino acids. Trimming cost V 4 bases and J 7 bases; bases outside gene matches: 7. As DNA, the CDR3 is TGTGCCAGCAGTTGGGGACAGGGTCGGTCTGAAAAACTGTTTTTT. It specifies CASSWGQGRSEKLFF.

This rearrangement joins TRBV30 to TRBJ2-7; D is possibly TRBD2 (6 bases). The germline V gene encodes CDR1 GTSNPN and CDR2 SVGIG (reference sequence). Trimming removed 8 bases from V and 7 bases from J, with 18 bases in between. This CDR3 spans 12 amino acids. CDR3 sequence (DNA): TGTGCCCCCCGGGGGTGGGCGCGTGAGCAGTACTTC. Protein: CAPRGWAREQYF.